The source of this T cell receptor beta chain is a study of CD8 T cells in ankylosing spondylitis. Making the TCR beta libraries involved quantitative 5'-RACE with molecular barcodes. TCRdb passed the 5' RACE reads through MiXCR, listing each CDR3 protein once. The sample holds about 220,000 distinct CDR3 sequences, about 18% seen once. Study-level results: Seemingly distinctive of ankylosing spondylitis blood was a TCR beta motif formed by eight highly homologous variants.

This clonotype has more than one count but fewer than ten. The antigen remains unidentified. The V gene lost 4 bases and the J gene lost 2 bases, with 12 bases spanning the gap. This CDR3 region has 14 residues. Germline assignment: CDR1 SEHNR and CDR2 FQNEAQ (reference sequence). V is TRBV7-9 and J is TRBJ2-7, with D perhaps being TRBD1 or TRBD2 (5 bases each). The receptor was derived from a male donor with ankylosing spondylitis. Sequencing was done on a sample of blood, either unsorted or a sorted T cell fraction (not recorded which). Here the CDR3 DNA reads TGTGCCAGCAGCTACCGGGACCACCCCTACGAGCAGTACTTC. It translates to CASSYRDHPYEQYF.